One and the same sample provided the 26 T cell receptor beta chains below, sequenced in a study of Graves' ophthalmopathy and Graves' hyperthyroidism. Amplified TCR beta CDR3 regions were obtained using RNA transcripts as template. The authors performed first-round RT-PCR with HTBI primers and then a second-round multiplex PCR. One entry per CDR3 protein results from TCRdb running MiXCR on the multiplex PCR reads. The table shows about 210,000 distinct CDR3 sequences, with 25% to 30% occurring only once. The specimen sequenced was peripheral blood. The receptors come from a man between 50 and 59 years old with Graves' ophthalmopathy.

This clonotype was observed many times. The V and J genes are TRBV11-2 and TRBJ2-7; no definite D call. The V gene lost 0 bases and the J gene lost 1 base, with 13 bases spanning the gap. The CDR3 is 16 amino acids. Germline loops: CDR1 SGHAT, CDR2 FQNNGV. The CDR3 loop reads CASSLDLENPSYEQYF. CDR3 DNA sequence: TGTGCCAGCAGCTTAGATTTGGAGAATCCTTCCTACGAGCAGTACTTC.

This clonotype showed up many times. The V and J genes are TRBV29-1 and TRBJ1-1; D is ambiguous. V was cut by 0 bases and J by 1 base, with 6 bases left in between. The germline V gene has CDR1 SQVTM and CDR2 ANQGSEA. The CDR3 length is 13 residues. As DNA, the CDR3 is TGCAGCGTTGAAGATCTAGAGAACACTGAAGCTTTCTTT. Its protein is CSVEDLENTEAFF.

There are many counts of this clonotype. The chain carries TRBV7-2 and TRBJ2-7; TRBD1 aligns across 7 bases. Per the germline V gene, CDR1 is SGHTA and CDR2 is FQGNSA. The CDR3 consists of 15 residues. After removal of 6 bases from V and 5 bases from J, the junction contained 13 bases not matched to a gene. CDR3 nucleotide sequence: TGTGCCAGCAGTCCCAAGAGGGGGCACGTTGACGAGCAGTACTTC. Translated: CASSPKRGHVDEQYF.

This clonotype showed up many times. The chain recombines TRBV7-2 with TRBJ1-1; TRBD1 is a possible D gene (5 bases). This CDR3 spans 13 amino acids. Looked up from germline, CDR1 is SGHTA and CDR2 is FQGNSA. Trimming took off 3 bases at V and 11 bases at J, with 16 bases between the two ends. This CDR3 is CASSFGGSDPAFF. The CDR3 DNA reads TGTGCCAGCAGCTTTGGGGGGTCCGACCCGGCTTTCTTT.

This clonotype was found many times. This chain links TRBV7-9 with TRBJ2-5; no definite D call. CDR3 length: 13 residues. Trimming left V 2 bases short and J 3 bases short, with 7 bases between. CDR1 and CDR2 from the germline V gene are SEHNR and FQNEAQ (reference sequence). The CDR3 loop reads CASSLNFKETQYF. The CDR3 DNA follows: TGTGCCAGCAGCTTAAATTTTAAAGAGACCCAGTACTTC.

Many counts were recorded for this clonotype. The rearrangement uses TRBV5-1 and TRBJ2-2, with 7 bases that match TRBD1. The ends lost 3 bases at V and 4 bases at J; junction bases unmatched: 3. Germline CDR1 reads SGHRS; CDR2 reads YFSETQ. The CDR3 loop spans 14 amino acids. In DNA, the CDR3 is TGCGCCAGCAGCTCGGGACAGCCCACCGGGGAGCTGTTTTTT. It yields the protein CASSSGQPTGELFF.

This clonotype was seen at least ten times. This may stem from a read error, because a much larger clone lies one nucleotide away. The V gene is TRBV6-1, the J gene TRBJ2-5; 8 nucleotides agree with TRBD2. CDR3 length: 14 residues. Germline CDR1 MNHNS, CDR2 SASEGT. Trimming at V came to 3 bases and at J to 9 bases, leaving 9 bases not matched to a gene. DNA for the CDR3: TGTGCCAGCAGTGAGGGGACTAGTTCGGAGGCCCAGTACTTC. Translating gives CASSEGTSSEAQYF.

Ten or more counts support this clonotype. The CDR3 region has the DNA TGTGCCAGCACTCTAACTAGCCTGGAGACCCAGTACTTC. As protein: CASTLTSLETQYF. The genes are TRBV28 and TRBJ2-5, with TRBD2 as a possible D gene (6 bases). CDR1 MDHEN and CDR2 SYDVKM come from the germline V gene. The CDR3 spans 13 residues. With 7 bases removed from V and 5 bases from J, the gap between germline ends came to 14 bases.

This clonotype was picked up many times. The J gene is TRBJ2-5, the V gene TRBV20-1; 9 bases line up with TRBD2. Germline V gives CDR1 DFQATT, CDR2 SNEGSKA (reference sequence). CDR3 size: 15 residues. The ends lost 3 bases at V and 3 bases at J; junction bases unmatched: 8. CDR3 residues: CSASSPRGREETQYF. The CDR3 DNA reads TGCAGTGCTAGTTCCCCGCGCGGGAGGGAAGAGACCCAGTACTTC.

The rearrangement links TRBV6-1 to TRBJ1-5; 10 bases agree with TRBD1. Germline trimming cut 7 bases from V and 2 bases from J; bases unmatched to any gene: 8. CDR1 MNHNS and CDR2 SASEGT come from the germline V gene. The length of the CDR3 is 16 residues. CDR3 coding DNA: TGTGCCAGCACCCGGACAGGGGGTGATGGCAATCAGCCCCAGCATTTT. It is translated as CASTRTGGDGNQPQHF.

This clonotype was observed at least ten times. This chain connects TRBV28 to TRBJ1-2; 9 nucleotides agree with TRBD1. There are 18 residues in the CDR3. Trimming at V came to 5 bases and at J to 1 base, leaving 14 bases not matched to a gene. Germline assignment: CDR1 MDHEN and CDR2 SYDVKM. The CDR3 sequence is CASSPPAGGQGINYGYTF. The CDR3 region has the DNA TGTGCCAGCAGTCCCCCCGCTGGGGGACAGGGAATTAACTATGGCTACACCTTC.

V is TRBV20-1 and J is TRBJ1-5; no firm D call. Trimming shortened V by 0 bases and J by 0 bases, and 12 bases separated the two germline ends. Germline V gives CDR1 DFQATT, CDR2 SNEGSKA (reference sequence). CDR3 length equals 16 residues. Written as DNA, the CDR3 is TGCAGTGCTAGAGATTGGTCAGGCTATAGCAATCAGCCCCAGCATTTT. Its protein is CSARDWSGYSNQPQHF.

In its sample, this clonotype was seen many times. The chain combines TRBV29-1 with TRBJ2-7; 8 positions match TRBD2. This CDR3 contains 15 residues. V dropped 5 bases and J dropped 2; count of bases not matched to a gene: 11. CDR1 is SQVTM, CDR2 ANQGSEA, per germline. Here the CDR3 DNA reads TGCAGCGTTAGCGGGAGAGGGGGATTTCCCTACGAGCAGTACTTC. This encodes CSVSGRGGFPYEQYF.

This clonotype was seen many times. The rearrangement uses TRBV5-1 and TRBJ2-7, with D unclear. Trimming took 0 bases from V and 0 from J, leaving 4 bases between them. CDR1 and CDR2 from the germline V gene are SGHRS and YFSETQ. This CDR3 comprises 13 residues. CDR3 sequence (DNA): TGCGCCAGCAGCTTGGCCATCTCCTACGAGCAGTACTTC. Its translation: CASSLAISYEQYF.

Remarks on this clonotype: The junction differs from germline at one of its ends, possibly a read error. In DNA, the CDR3 is TGTGCCAGCAGTCAGGTGGACCGTCCCGGGGATCTGTTTTTT. Amino acids: CASSQVDRPGDLFF. The chain has TRBV6-4 and TRBJ2-2; tentative D call: TRBD2 (5 bases). This CDR3 is 14 amino acids long. Germline assignment: CDR1 MRHNA and CDR2 SNTAGT.

This clonotype appeared many times. The chain combines TRBV30 with TRBJ1-5; 7 bases are a match to TRBD1. The CDR3 is made up of 15 amino acids. Trimming took 6 bases from V and 7 from J; bases not matched to a gene: 15. CDR1 is GTSNPN and CDR2 is SVGIG in the germline V gene (reference sequence). CDR3 region: CACSGTVGRGQPQHF. The CDR3 DNA follows: TGTGCCTGTTCAGGGACAGTAGGTAGGGGACAGCCCCAGCATTTT.

V usage is TRBV6-2 or TRBV6-3 and J usage is TRBJ2-5; D may be TRBD1 or TRBD2 (6 bases each). The CDR3 length is 14 residues. CDR1 is MNHEY, CDR2 SVGEGT, per germline. Between the trimmed V and J ends, which lost 2 bases and 2 bases, there was a span of 9 bases. The CDR3 DNA reads as TGTGCCAGCAGTTACCAGGGGACTCAAGAGACCCAGTACTTC. Translated: CASSYQGTQETQYF.

This clonotype was counted ten times or more. The chain is built from TRBV7-9 and TRBJ2-5, with 8 bases identical to TRBD2. J was trimmed by 2 bases and V by 1 base; bases with no gene match: 3. The length of the CDR3 is 15 residues. Germline-derived CDR1 and CDR2 are SEHNR and FQNEAQ (reference sequence). DNA for the CDR3: TGTGCCAGCAGCTTAGGGCGGGAGGAACAAGAGACCCAGTACTTC. This encodes CASSLGREEQETQYF.

This clonotype was seen repeatedly, ten times or more. The V call is TRBV28, the J call TRBJ2-7; 7 positions agree with TRBD2. Germline V gene lookup returns CDR1 MDHEN and CDR2 SYDVKM. V trimming: 3 bases; J trimming: 3 bases; junction bases outside the gene matches: 14. The CDR3 is 17 amino acids. CDR3 region: CASSLGGVSSPDYEQYF. The DNA for the CDR3 is TGTGCCAGCAGTTTGGGAGGGGTAAGCTCCCCCGACTACGAGCAGTACTTC.

The chain joins TRBV2 to TRBJ2-7; 13 bases fit TRBD2. The CDR3 has 17 residues. Germline values: CDR1 SNHLY, CDR2 FYNNEI. V was clipped by 7 bases and J by 1 base; unmatched bases: 10. CDR3 protein: CASNPPGLAGVSYEQYF. CDR3 nucleotide sequence: TGTGCCAGCAATCCCCCCGGACTAGCGGGAGTTTCCTACGAGCAGTACTTC.

This clonotype occurred many times. The chain recombines TRBV9 with TRBJ2-7; TRBD1 is a possible D gene (7 bases). The ends were cut back, 1 base at V and 2 bases at J, with 13 bases in the middle. The CDR3 runs to 15 residues. Per the germline V gene, CDR1 is SGDLS and CDR2 is YYNGEE. The CDR3 sequence: CASSVSAGQPYEQYF. In DNA, the CDR3 is TGTGCCAGCAGCGTAAGCGCGGGACAGCCCTACGAGCAGTACTTC.

V is TRBV20-1 and J is TRBJ1-3, with D hard to call. Germline V CDR1 and CDR2: DFQATT, SNEGSKA (reference sequence). The CDR3 contains 13 residues. V gave up 2 bases and J gave up 1 base, with 6 bases separating them. Here the CDR3 DNA reads TGCAGTGCTAGAATGGGATCTGGAAACACCATATATTTT. Its translation: CSARMGSGNTIYF.

This clonotype has ten or more counts. CDR3 amino acids: CASSLMGVANTGELFF. CDR3 in DNA: TGTGCCAGCAGCTTAATGGGGGTTGCGAACACCGGGGAGCTGTTTTTT. The chain is built from TRBV7-3 and TRBJ2-2, with D possibly being TRBD1 or TRBD2 (5 bases each). V was shortened by 1 base and J by 0 bases, with 9 bases between the two germline ends. CDR3 size: 16 residues. CDR1 and CDR2 (germline): SGHTA, FQGTGA.

The sample holds many counts of this clonotype. The V gene is TRBV28, the J gene TRBJ1-2; TRBD1 might be the D (5 bases). Trimming cost V 4 bases and J 8 bases, with 20 bases left between them. CDR3 length: 15 amino acids. Germline loops: CDR1 MDHEN, CDR2 SYDVKM. The DNA of the CDR3 is TGTGCCAGCAGTTCGGCGGATAGGGGCGCGAGGGGCTACACCTTC. Its protein product is CASSSADRGARGYTF.

At least ten counts were recorded for this clonotype. The chain uses TRBV30 and TRBJ2-7, with a weak D call TRBD2 (5 bases). Between the trimmed V and J ends, which lost 8 bases and 2 bases, there was a span of 16 bases. Germline-derived CDR1 and CDR2 are GTSNPN and SVGIG (reference sequence). CDR3 length: 13 residues. In DNA, the CDR3 is TGTGCCAGCGGACCTAATACCCCCTACGAGCAGTACTTC. This translates into CASGPNTPYEQYF.

This clonotype was found many times. In nucleotides, the CDR3 is TGTGCCAGCAGTTTACGGTCGATAAAAAACACCGGGGAGCTGTTTTTT. Amino acid sequence: CASSLRSIKNTGELFF. This chain links TRBV28 with TRBJ2-2, with unresolved D. The germline V and J ends were trimmed by 2 bases and 2 bases, with 12 bases remaining between them. Germline lookup yields CDR1 MDHEN and CDR2 SYDVKM. The CDR3 loop spans 16 amino acids.